One sample yielded the 4 T cell receptor beta chains listed below, sequenced in a study of shared clonotypes between healthy human individuals. Sequencing used immunoSEQ multiplex PCR; TCRdb keeps in-frame clones, though not all of them. The table includes about 2.1 million clones, 85% to 95% detected once. CD8 cells regarded as naive lacked CD45RO, were positively chosen for CCR7, and omitted terminally differentiated effector memory CD45RA+ cells. Sequences were obtained from naive CD8+ T cells from PBMCs. The source of these receptors is a man in his late teens or twenties in good health. Some clones in this sample may be carry-over from other donors' samples.

This clone was seen only once. The rearrangement links TRBV28 to TRBJ2-3, with 9 positions matching TRBD2. The germline V gene encodes CDR1 MDHEN and CDR2 SYDVKM. The CDR3 spans 16 residues. Trimming removed 2 bases from V and 4 bases from J; junction bases left unmatched: 7. CDR3 DNA sequence: TGTGCCAGCAGTTTAAAGAGCGGGAGGAACGCAGATACGCAGTATTTT. This encodes CASSLKSGRNADTQYF.

V gene TRBV5-4 combines with J gene TRBJ2-2; 14 bases align to TRBD2. There are 16 residues in the CDR3. Germline V gene sequence: CDR1 SGHNT, CDR2 YYREEE (reference sequence). V was pared by 3 bases and J by 5 bases, with 3 bases of the junction left unmatched. The CDR3, as DNA: TGTGCCAGCAGCTCGGGACTAGCGGGAGTGACCGGGGAGCTGTTTTTT. The encoded protein is CASSSGLAGVTGELFF.

This clone was observed a single time. The chain has TRBV28 and TRBJ2-2; no clear D gene. Trimming shortened V by 2 bases and J by 3 bases, and 7 bases separated the two germline ends. There are 14 residues in the CDR3. Germline lookup yields CDR1 MDHEN and CDR2 SYDVKM. The CDR3 is CASSLVIDTGELFF. The DNA of the CDR3 is TGTGCCAGCAGTTTAGTTATTGACACCGGGGAGCTGTTTTTT. Full variable domain (rest looked up from reference TRBV28 and TRBJ2-2): DVKVTQSSRYLVKRTGEKVFLECVQDMDHENMFWYRQDPGLGLRLIYFSYDVKMKEKGDIPEGYSVSREKKERFSLILESASTNQTSMYLCASSLVIDTGELFFGEGSRLTVL.

Notes on this clone: The junction and the germline gene differ at one end; a read error may be behind it. The chain uses TRBV6-6 and TRBJ2-7, with D tentatively TRBD2 (6 bases). Germline CDR1 reads MNHNY; CDR2 reads SVGAGI (reference sequence). The CDR3 extends over 13 amino acids. The DNA for the CDR3 is TGTGCCAGCAGTTACTCGATGGACTACAAGCAGTACTTC. Translating gives CASSYSMDYKQYF.